This T cell receptor beta chain was observed in a study of T-cell memory formation after mild COVID-19. CDR1 is MNHNS, CDR2 SASEGT, per germline. The CDR3 extends over 15 amino acids. V was cut by 6 bases and J by 6 bases, with 18 bases left in between. This clonotype was seen a few times. One entry per CDR3 protein results from TCRdb running MiXCR on the 5' RACE reads. The sample gives about 88,000 distinct CDR3 sequences, nearly 25% of which show up once; under 50% is in the top ten. This TCR was sampled from a man between 18 and 35 years old who had mild COVID-19 (a few samples of this study predate the infection). Cell type and time point are not known. Sequencing was carried out using PBMCs or a T cell subset sorted from them (not recorded which). V is TRBV6-1 and J is TRBJ2-4; a possible D gene is TRBD2 (6 bases). The chain's CDR3 is CASRTGGQARNIQYF. CDR3 in DNA: TGTGCCAGCAGAACCGGGGGTCAGGCGCGAAACATTCAGTACTTC.